The source of this TCR beta chain is a study of blood T cell repertoires in COVID-19. The length of the CDR3 is 15 residues. Germline V gene data show CDR1 as SGHAT and CDR2 as FQNNGV. V lost 1 base, J lost 6 bases, and 3 bases stayed unmatched. Sequenced by immunoSEQ multiplex PCR; TCRdb stores in-frame clones only, minus some. The table has 250,000 to 300,000 clones, approximately 91% seen once. This TCR came from a woman between 40 and 55 years old with acute COVID-19. Sequencing was done on a sample of PBMCs or T cells enriched from blood (not recorded which). The rearrangement joins TRBV11-2 to TRBJ1-6; 7 bases are a match to TRBD1. Here the CDR3 DNA reads TGTGCCAGCAGCTTAGTGGGACAGACTAATTCACCCCTCCACTTT. Protein product: CASSLVGQTNSPLHF. Combining the CDR3 with reference TRBV11-2 and TRBJ1-6 gives the whole variable domain EAGVAQSPRYKIIEKRQSVAFWCNPISGHATLYWYQQILGQGPKLLIQFQNNGVVDDSQLPKDRFSAERLKGVDSTLKIQPAKLEDSAVYLCASSLVGQTNSPLHFGNGTRLTVT.